A selection of T cell receptor beta chains follows, all from one sample in a study of blood T cell repertoires in COVID-19. The method was immunoSEQ multiplex PCR; TCRdb's version includes in-frame clones alone and lacks a portion of them. Of 150,000 to 200,000 clones in the sample, around 80% are singletons; the top ten hold roughly 2.9%. Sequencing input: peripheral blood. Every receptor here comes from a woman aged 55 to 70 with acute or convalescent COVID-19. Each CDR3 is given with its conserved first and last residue. The D gene is left open where the match is weak. Part of the rows lack a size; the others show once, few, many or a class for expanded clones.

v_gene: TRBV20-1; abundance: once; d_gene: TRBD1; j_gene: TRBJ1-1; CDR3nt: TGCAGTGCTAGTAGCGGACAGGCGAACACTGAAGCTTTCTTT; CDR3aa: CSASSGQANTEAFF
v_gene: TRBV11-3; abundance: few; d_gene: TRBD1; j_gene: TRBJ1-2; CDR3nt: TGTGCCAGCAGCTCCCCGACAGGGGTAAAGAACTATGGCTACACCTTC; CDR3aa: CASSSPTGVKNYGYTF
v_gene: TRBV27; abundance: NA; d_gene: TRBD2; j_gene: TRBJ2-7; CDR3nt: TGTGCCAGCAGTTTTGGGCGGGGGGGCGTCTACGAGCAGTACTTC; CDR3aa: CASSFGRGGVYEQYF
v_gene: TRBV11-2; abundance: NA; d_gene: TRBD2; j_gene: TRBJ2-3; CDR3nt: TGTGCCAGCAGCTTAGATGTTCCAGCGGGGGCCCATTCTTACACAGATACGCAGTATTTT; CDR3aa: CASSLDVPAGAHSYTDTQYF
v_gene: TRBV7-3; abundance: few; d_gene: TRBD1; j_gene: TRBJ2-7; CDR3nt: TGTGCCAGCAGCTTAGGTCCCAGGACAGGGGGCTACGAGCAGTACTTC; CDR3aa: CASSLGPRTGGYEQYF
v_gene: TRBV5-1; abundance: NA; d_gene: TRBD2; j_gene: TRBJ2-7; CDR3nt: TGCGCCAGCAGCCTAGGACTAGCGGGGGCCCCCTACGAGCAGTACTTC; CDR3aa: CASSLGLAGAPYEQYF
v_gene: TRBV19; abundance: NA; d_gene: NA; j_gene: TRBJ1-2; CDR3nt: TGTGCCAGTAGTGGGGCAGGGGCGCGCTACACCTTC; CDR3aa: CASSGAGARYTF
v_gene: TRBV5-1; abundance: NA; d_gene: TRBD1; j_gene: TRBJ1-4; CDR3nt: TGCGCCAGCAGCCTGGGACAGGGCTTTGAAAAACTGTTTTTT; CDR3aa: CASSLGQGFEKLFF
v_gene: TRBV6-2/TRBV6-3; abundance: NA; d_gene: TRBD1; j_gene: TRBJ1-1; CDR3nt: TGTGCCAGCAGTTACCAGGGGGGCACTGAAGCTTTCTTT; CDR3aa: CASSYQGGTEAFF
v_gene: TRBV5-1; abundance: NA; d_gene: NA; j_gene: TRBJ1-6; CDR3nt: TGCGCCAGCAGCTTAGGTATCGCGGGCCTCTCCTATAATTCACCCCTCCACTTT; CDR3aa: CASSLGIAGLSYNSPLHF
v_gene: TRBV19; abundance: few; d_gene: TRBD1; j_gene: TRBJ1-1; CDR3nt: TGTGCCAGTAGTACAAGGGACAGGGGGCGTCCCCTTAGGAACACTGAAGCTTTCTTT; CDR3aa: CASSTRDRGRPLRNTEAFF
v_gene: TRBV5-4; abundance: NA; d_gene: TRBD2; j_gene: TRBJ2-3; CDR3nt: TGTGCCAGCAGCTTGGGCAGGCGGGGGGGCCCGTCGCAGTATTTT; CDR3aa: CASSLGRRGGPSQYF
v_gene: TRBV5-4; abundance: NA; d_gene: TRBD1; j_gene: TRBJ2-5; CDR3nt: TGTGCCAGCAGCTTTCCCGGGACAGGGGGTAGACAGACCCAGTACTTC; CDR3aa: CASSFPGTGGRQTQYF
v_gene: TRBV7-2; abundance: NA; d_gene: NA; j_gene: TRBJ2-7; CDR3nt: TGTGCCAGCAGCTTAGACTCCTCTAGGAACGAGCAGTACTTC; CDR3aa: CASSLDSSRNEQYF
v_gene: TRBV7-2; abundance: NA; d_gene: TRBD2; j_gene: TRBJ2-7; CDR3nt: TGTGCCAGCAGCTCGACTAGCGGGGGCTCCTACGAGCAGTACTTC; CDR3aa: CASSSTSGGSYEQYF
v_gene: TRBV7-9; abundance: many; d_gene: NA; j_gene: TRBJ1-6; CDR3nt: TGTGCCAGCAGCGAACAGGGTCATAATTCACCCCTCCACTTT; CDR3aa: CASSEQGHNSPLHF
v_gene: TRBV28; abundance: NA; d_gene: NA; j_gene: TRBJ1-1; CDR3nt: TGTGCCAGCAGTTTATCCGGACTTAACACTGAAGCTTTCTTT; CDR3aa: CASSLSGLNTEAFF
v_gene: TRBV3-1/TRBV3-2; abundance: NA; d_gene: NA; j_gene: TRBJ2-7; CDR3nt: TGTGCCAGCAGCCAAGAAGTTCGAGGTTCCTACGAGCAGTACTTC; CDR3aa: CASSQEVRGSYEQYF
v_gene: TRBV9; abundance: NA; d_gene: TRBD1; j_gene: TRBJ1-1; CDR3nt: TGTGCCAGCAGCGCGACAGGGGGCAACACTGAAGCTTTCTTT; CDR3aa: CASSATGGNTEAFF
v_gene: TRBV5-4; abundance: NA; d_gene: TRBD1; j_gene: TRBJ1-2; CDR3nt: TGTGCCAGCAGCTTGGACGGGACAGGGGTCCTAAACTATGGCTACACCTTC; CDR3aa: CASSLDGTGVLNYGYTF
v_gene: TRBV28; abundance: NA; d_gene: NA; j_gene: TRBJ1-1; CDR3nt: TGTGCCAGCGTACACGGGATGAACACTGAAGCTTTCTTT; CDR3aa: CASVHGMNTEAFF
v_gene: TRBV10-3; abundance: NA; d_gene: TRBD1; j_gene: TRBJ1-2; CDR3nt: TGTGCCATCTCCGGGACAGGGGAATTTAGCTACACCTTC; CDR3aa: CAISGTGEFSYTF